Below are 15 T cell receptor beta chains sequenced from a single sample in a study of T cells in Graves' hyperthyroidism and ophthalmopathy. Researchers took RNA transcripts and amplified the TCR beta CDR3 regions from them. When the TCR CDR3 underwent first-round RT-PCR, the HTBI primer set was used. TCRdb passed the multiplex PCR reads through MiXCR, listing each CDR3 protein once. The sample records approximately 590,000 distinct CDR3 sequences, approximately 14% being singletons. The sequencing sample was made of blood. These receptors all come from a woman in her 30s with Graves' hyperthyroidism.

The rearrangement uses TRBV6-5 and TRBJ2-1; 12 positions match TRBD2. Germline V gene sequence: CDR1 MNHEY, CDR2 SVGAGI. The J segment lost 4 bases and the V segment lost 5 bases, leaving 12 bases of the junction unmatched. The CDR3 is made up of 18 amino acids. In nucleotides, the CDR3 is TGTGCCAGCAGTACCGACCCCGGGACTAGCGGGTTTTACAATGAGCAGTTCTTC. Translated, it gives CASSTDPGTSGFYNEQFF.

This chain joins TRBV28 and TRBJ2-7; 8 bases line up with TRBD1. The ends lost 5 bases at V and 3 bases at J; junction bases unmatched: 9. The CDR3 contains 15 residues. The germline V gene has CDR1 MDHEN and CDR2 SYDVKM. CDR3 coding DNA: TGTGCCAGCAGTGAGCCGGGGACAGGCCTCTACGAGCAGTACTTC. The encoded protein is CASSEPGTGLYEQYF. Full variable domain (remainder filled in from reference TRBV28 and TRBJ2-7): DVKVTQSSRYLVKRTGEKVFLECVQDMDHENMFWYRQDPGLGLRLIYFSYDVKMKEKGDIPEGYSVSREKKERFSLILESASTNQTSMYLCASSEPGTGLYEQYFGPGTRLTVT.

This sequence joins TRBV25-1 and TRBJ2-3; TRBD2 matches 10 bases. CDR3 size: 14 residues. CDR1 is MGHDK, CDR2 SYGVNS, per germline. J gave up 2 bases and V 10 bases, and 6 bases lay outside the gene matches. DNA of the CDR3: TGTGCCAATAGCGGGAGGAAGCACACAGATACGCAGTATTTT. Its protein product is CANSGRKHTDTQYF. Together with reference TRBV25-1 and TRBJ2-3, the CDR3 gives the full variable domain: EADIYQTPRYLVIGTGKKITLECSQTMGHDKMYWYQQDPGMELHLIHYSYGVNSTEKGDLSSESTVSRIRTEHFPLTLESARPSHTSQYLCANSGRKHTDTQYFGPGTRLTVL.

The chain joins TRBV29-1 to TRBJ1-4; no clear D gene. In germline, CDR1 is SQVTM, CDR2 ANQGSEA. Trimming removed 7 bases at V and 3 bases at J, with 12 bases between. The CDR3 loop spans 13 amino acids. CDR3 DNA: TGCAGCGCCCTGTGGGTCTCTAATGAAAAACTGTTTTTT. It specifies CSALWVSNEKLFF. The entire variable domain, with the rest obtained from reference TRBV29-1 and TRBJ1-4, is as follows: SAVISQKPSRDICQRGTSLTIQCQVDSQVTMMFWYRQQPGQSLTLIATANQGSEATYESGFVIDKFPISRPNLTFSTLTVSNMSPEDSSIYLCSALWVSNEKLFFGSGTQLSVL.

This clonotype was observed many times. The V and J genes are TRBV15 and TRBJ2-7; possible D gene TRBD1, 5 bases. Germline assignment: CDR1 LNHNV and CDR2 YYDKDF (reference sequence). With 1 base removed from V and 4 bases from J, the gap between germline ends came to 11 bases. The CDR3 has 14 residues. The CDR3 DNA sequence: TGTGCCACCAGCAGAGCAGGTCAGGGTTACGAGCAGTACTTC. Translating it yields CATSRAGQGYEQYF.

This clonotype was counted only a few times. The rearrangement uses TRBV20-1 and TRBJ2-7, with D unresolved. The germline CDR1 and CDR2 sequences are DFQATT and SNEGSKA (reference sequence). V lost 6 bases and J 1 base, leaving 10 bases between the germline ends. This CDR3 spans 12 amino acids. The CDR3 protein is CSASDISYEQYF. The CDR3 bases are TGCAGTGCATCAGACATTTCCTACGAGCAGTACTTC.

A few counts support this clonotype. The chain uses TRBV13 and TRBJ2-5; TRBD1 matches 7 bases. The trim removed 6 bases at V and 1 base at J, leaving 8 bases unmatched. In germline, CDR1 is PRHDT, CDR2 FYEKMQ (reference sequence). The CDR3 totals 15 residues. Written as DNA, the CDR3 is TGTGCCAGCAGTTTAACAGGACAGGCCCAAGAGACCCAGTACTTC. Protein: CASSLTGQAQETQYF.

This clonotype showed up many times. The J gene is TRBJ2-1, the V gene TRBV11-2; 14 bases fit TRBD2. Germline-derived CDR1 and CDR2 are SGHAT and FQNNGV. V was clipped by 0 bases and J by 7 bases; unmatched bases: 5. CDR3 length equals 17 residues. CDR3 sequence: CASSLDVGLAGGNEQFF. Written as DNA, the CDR3 is TGTGCCAGCAGCTTAGATGTTGGACTAGCGGGAGGTAATGAGCAGTTCTTC.

This clonotype occurred many times. This chain connects TRBV28 to TRBJ2-5; 9 bases match TRBD2. Germline assignment: CDR1 MDHEN and CDR2 SYDVKM. The junction had 9 bases not matched to a gene; V was cut back by 3 bases and J by 4 bases. The CDR3 is 16 amino acids. The CDR3 reads CASSFILREGAETQYF. DNA for the CDR3: TGTGCCAGCAGTTTTATATTGCGGGAGGGGGCAGAGACCCAGTACTTC.

This clonotype was detected only a few times. This chain links TRBV28 with TRBJ2-5; TRBD2 agrees at 8 bases. Trimming at V came to 5 bases and at J to 3 bases, leaving 11 bases not matched to a gene. Germline values: CDR1 MDHEN, CDR2 SYDVKM. The CDR3 has 16 residues. CDR3 amino acids: CASSPPPGGGEETQYF. DNA of the CDR3: TGTGCCAGCAGTCCCCCCCCGGGGGGGGGTGAAGAGACCCAGTACTTC.

A note on this clonotype: A much larger clone sits a single nucleotide away, making a read error possible. The chain is built from TRBV11-2 and TRBJ2-7, with 7 bases that match TRBD2. Germline V lookup: CDR1 SGHAT, CDR2 FQNNGV. The length of the CDR3 is 16 residues. The CDR3 region has the DNA TGTGCCAGCTGCTTATGGACGGGAGGCCTCTCCTACGAGCAGTACTTC. It encodes CASCLWTGGLSYEQYF.

The CDR3 nucleotides are TGCAGCGTCCGATCCCCTAGCGGGAGCTACGAGCAGTACTTC. This codes for CSVRSPSGSYEQYF. The chain links TRBV29-1 to TRBJ2-7, with 10 bases fitting TRBD2. Germline loops: CDR1 SQVTM, CDR2 ANQGSEA. CDR3 length equals 14 residues. Trimming cost V 6 bases and J 3 bases; bases outside gene matches: 8.

In its sample, this clonotype was seen many times. The J gene is TRBJ1-2, the V gene TRBV20-1; 9 bases match TRBD1. This CDR3 has 16 residues. Per germline, CDR1 DFQATT and CDR2 SNEGSKA (reference sequence). The V segment lost 0 bases and the J segment 8 bases; nucleotides outside the gene matches: 13. The CDR3 sequence is CSARDLFPDRGKGYTF. The CDR3 DNA reads TGCAGTGCTAGAGATCTTTTCCCCGACAGGGGGAAAGGCTACACCTTC.

A note on this clonotype: A much larger clonotype is one base distant, so this may be a read error. CDR3 in amino acids: CASSLGADSAEAFF. The CDR3 bases are TGCGCCAGCAGCTTGGGAGCAGACAGTGCTGAAGCTTTCTTT. The rearrangement uses TRBV5-1 and TRBJ1-1; a weak D match, TRBD1 (5 bases). Germline CDR1 reads SGHRS; CDR2 reads YFSETQ. This CDR3 is 14 amino acids long. Trimming shortened V by 0 bases and J by 6 bases, and 12 bases separated the two germline ends.

The table lists this clonotype with many counts. The gene calls are TRBV9 and TRBJ2-7; D uncertain. Germline values: CDR1 SGDLS, CDR2 YYNGEE. V gave up 0 bases and J gave up 0 bases, with 13 bases separating them. The length of the CDR3 is 16 residues. CDR3 amino acids: CASSVASGLSSYEQYF. DNA of the CDR3: TGTGCCAGCAGCGTAGCCTCGGGTCTGAGCTCCTACGAGCAGTACTTC.